This is a list of T cell receptor beta chains from one sample in a study of CD8+ T cells in alopecia areata. Measured with immunoSEQ multiplex PCR; TCRdb has only the in-frame clones, and not every one. The table lists 150,000 or so clones, roughly 70% of them singletons. Sequenced here: CD8+ T cells sorted from blood, sampled at week 0. The receptors stem from a human donor with alopecia areata. The CDR3 runs from the conserved cysteine through the conserved F or W. A D gene is named only where the DNA matches it firmly. Expanded clones get a size class; other rows say once, few or many, or leave the size out.

DNA: TGTGCCACCGGTCCCGGATCTGAGCAGTACTTC
CDR3: CATGPGSEQYF
size: .
D: .
J: TRBJ2-7
V: TRBV15

DNA: TGCGCCAGCAGTCAAGTCCGAAAGTTCTTTATTGGCAATCAGCCCCAGCATTTT
CDR3: CASSQVRKFFIGNQPQHF
size: .
D: .
J: TRBJ1-5
V: TRBV23-1

DNA: TGTGCCAGCAGCTCAGTGAACCCTGAAGCTTTCTTT
CDR3: CASSSVNPEAFF
size: once
D: .
J: TRBJ1-1
V: TRBV7-2

DNA: TGTGCCAGCAGCGTAGTAGCGGGGGGGCTTCTAGATACGCAGTATTTT
CDR3: CASSVVAGGLLDTQYF
size: .
D: TRBD2
J: TRBJ2-3
V: TRBV9

DNA: TGTGCCAGTAGTCCGGTTCTAGCGGGAGTACAAGAGACCCAGTACTTC
CDR3: CASSPVLAGVQETQYF
size: .
D: TRBD2
J: TRBJ2-5
V: TRBV19

DNA: TGTGCCAGCATCCCGGAGAGCTCTGGGGCCAACGTCCTGACTTTC
CDR3: CASIPESSGANVLTF
size: .
D: .
J: TRBJ2-6
V: TRBV2

DNA: TGTGCCAGCAGGGACAGGGGTGCAGATACGCAGTATTTT
CDR3: CASRDRGADTQYF
size: few
D: TRBD1
J: TRBJ2-3
V: TRBV2

DNA: TGTGCCAGCAGCCAAGGGGGGGACAGAACAGATACGCAGTATTTT
CDR3: CASSQGGDRTDTQYF
size: .
D: .
J: TRBJ2-3
V: TRBV4-2

DNA: TGTGCCAGCAGTGAAGGGTCCGGTGTAAATTCACCCCTCCACTTT
CDR3: CASSEGSGVNSPLHF
size: few
D: .
J: TRBJ1-6
V: TRBV25-1

DNA: TGTGCCAGCAGTTTAAACCGACAGGCAAACTATGGCTACACCTTC
CDR3: CASSLNRQANYGYTF
size: .
D: .
J: TRBJ1-2
V: TRBV27

DNA: TGTGCCAGCAGCCCAGGGGTCGAGCAGTACTTC
CDR3: CASSPGVEQYF
size: few
D: .
J: TRBJ2-7
V: TRBV7-9

DNA: TGTGCCAGCAGTGAAGAGGGACAGGCTAATCAGCCCCAGCATTTT
CDR3: CASSEEGQANQPQHF
size: .
D: TRBD1
J: TRBJ1-5
V: TRBV2

DNA: TGTGCCAGCAGCTACGGGATGAACAATGAGCAGTTCTTC
CDR3: CASSYGMNNEQFF
size: few
D: .
J: TRBJ2-1
V: TRBV14

DNA: TGTGCCAGCAGCAGCTCCCGGGACAATAGGGGCTACACCTTC
CDR3: CASSSSRDNRGYTF
size: .
D: .
J: TRBJ1-2
V: TRBV11-2

DNA: TGCAGCGTTGAAGATTCGGGGGATGGGGCCAACGTCCTGACTTTC
CDR3: CSVEDSGDGANVLTF
size: .
D: .
J: TRBJ2-6
V: TRBV29-1

DNA: TGTGCCTGGAGTTCTGGGGTTGATGGCTACACCTTC
CDR3: CAWSSGVDGYTF
size: .
D: .
J: TRBJ1-2
V: TRBV30

DNA: TGTGCCACCAGCAGAGAGAGGTATAAGACCTACGAGCAGTACTTC
CDR3: CATSRERYKTYEQYF
size: few
D: .
J: TRBJ2-7
V: TRBV15

DNA: TGTGCCAGCAGCTTAAGGACAGGGGGCTACGATGAGCAGTTCTTC
CDR3: CASSLRTGGYDEQFF
size: few
D: TRBD1
J: TRBJ2-1
V: TRBV9

DNA: TGTGCCAGCATCCCGGGACTAGCCTACGAGCAGTACTTC
CDR3: CASIPGLAYEQYF
size: once
D: TRBD2
J: TRBJ2-7
V: TRBV12-5

DNA: TGTGCCAGCAGTGGGGTTAGGACCAGCGGGGAGACCCAGTACTTC
CDR3: CASSGVRTSGETQYF
size: once
D: .
J: TRBJ2-5
V: TRBV7-8

DNA: TGTGCCTGGAGTCGTAGGGCTTCCTACAATGAGCAGTTCTTC
CDR3: CAWSRRASYNEQFF
size: few
D: .
J: TRBJ2-1
V: TRBV30

DNA: TGTGCCAGTAGTGTCGGGACAGGGGTCTTCTTT
CDR3: CASSVGTGVFF
size: .
D: TRBD1
J: TRBJ1-1
V: TRBV19

DNA: TGTGCCAGCAGTGGGGGTGTTCAGTTCTTC
CDR3: CASSGGVQFF
size: .
D: .
J: TRBJ2-1
V: TRBV2

DNA: TGTGCCAGCAGCTTTGACGGGACAACCGGCTCTGGGGCCAACGTCCTGACTTTC
CDR3: CASSFDGTTGSGANVLTF
size: few
D: .
J: TRBJ2-6
V: TRBV7-6

DNA: TGTGCCAGCAGTTTACGGACTAGTTGGCCAGTCCACATATACGAGCAGTACTTC
CDR3: CASSLRTSWPVHIYEQYF
size: .
D: TRBD2
J: TRBJ2-7
V: TRBV27

DNA: TGTGCCTGGAGTGGGGACAGGGAGACTTTCTTT
CDR3: CAWSGDRETFF
size: .
D: TRBD1
J: TRBJ1-1
V: TRBV30

DNA: TGTGCCAGCAGCTTAGACAGGACGGCTCACTACTACGAGCAGTACTTC
CDR3: CASSLDRTAHYYEQYF
size: .
D: .
J: TRBJ2-7
V: TRBV7-9

DNA: TGCAGCGTGAAGACAGGGACCTCCTACGAGCAGTACTTC
CDR3: CSVKTGTSYEQYF
size: .
D: TRBD1
J: TRBJ2-7
V: TRBV29-1

DNA: TGTGCCTGGAGCGGGACAGGGCTTCAGCCCCAGCATTTT
CDR3: CAWSGTGLQPQHF
size: .
D: TRBD1
J: TRBJ1-5
V: TRBV30

DNA: TGCACCATACCTCCCCTCCACTTT
CDR3: CTIPPLHF
size: .
D: .
J: TRBJ1-6
V: TRBV29-1

DNA: TGTGCCAGCAGTCCAGGACAGACCTACGAGCAGTACTTC
CDR3: CASSPGQTYEQYF
size: .
D: .
J: TRBJ2-7
V: TRBV27

DNA: TGTGCCAGCAGCTCTGGTGGCAACTCTGGAAACACCATATATTTT
CDR3: CASSSGGNSGNTIYF
size: .
D: .
J: TRBJ1-3
V: TRBV9

DNA: TGTGCCAGCAGCTTAGGAGTAAAGCTTAATCAGCCCCAGCATTTT
CDR3: CASSLGVKLNQPQHF
size: .
D: .
J: TRBJ1-5
V: TRBV13

DNA: TGTGCCAGCCCCGGGACAGGGAACACTGAAGCTTTCTTT
CDR3: CASPGTGNTEAFF
size: few
D: TRBD1
J: TRBJ1-1
V: TRBV6-6

DNA: TGTGCCAGCAAGACATTAGGGGCAAGTCAGCCCCAGCATTTT
CDR3: CASKTLGASQPQHF
size: few
D: .
J: TRBJ1-5
V: TRBV2

DNA: TGTGCCAGCAGCCCGCGGACAGGGCCCAACTATGGCTACACCTTC
CDR3: CASSPRTGPNYGYTF
size: .
D: TRBD1
J: TRBJ1-2
V: TRBV13

DNA: TGTGCCAGCAGCTCCCGAACAGAGAGCACAGATACGCAGTATTTT
CDR3: CASSSRTESTDTQYF
size: .
D: .
J: TRBJ2-3
V: TRBV13

DNA: TGCGCCAGCAGCACGGACCCCAAAGAGACCCAGTACTTC
CDR3: CASSTDPKETQYF
size: .
D: .
J: TRBJ2-5
V: TRBV4-1

DNA: TGTGCCAGTGCTCACAGCAGGGCGGAGAACACTGAAGCTTTCTTT
CDR3: CASAHSRAENTEAFF
size: .
D: .
J: TRBJ1-1
V: TRBV19

DNA: TGTGCCAGCAAACAGGGAGGGACTGAAGCTTTCTTT
CDR3: CASKQGGTEAFF
size: .
D: .
J: TRBJ1-1
V: TRBV7-9

DNA: TGTGCTAGTGGCATTCAGGTGATGGCCTCTGGGGCCAACGTCCTGACTTTC
CDR3: CASGIQVMASGANVLTF
size: .
D: .
J: TRBJ2-6
V: TRBV12-5

DNA: TGTGCCAGCAGTTACTCGGGGGGGACTGAAGCTTTCTTT
CDR3: CASSYSGGTEAFF
size: .
D: .
J: TRBJ1-1
V: TRBV6-5

DNA: TGTGCCAGCAGTGGGGCCTATCAGCCCCAGCATTTT
CDR3: CASSGAYQPQHF
size: .
D: .
J: TRBJ1-5
V: TRBV2

DNA: TGCGCCAGCAGCTTGTCAGGTTCCCATCAAGAGACCCAGTACTTC
CDR3: CASSLSGSHQETQYF
size: .
D: .
J: TRBJ2-5
V: TRBV5-1